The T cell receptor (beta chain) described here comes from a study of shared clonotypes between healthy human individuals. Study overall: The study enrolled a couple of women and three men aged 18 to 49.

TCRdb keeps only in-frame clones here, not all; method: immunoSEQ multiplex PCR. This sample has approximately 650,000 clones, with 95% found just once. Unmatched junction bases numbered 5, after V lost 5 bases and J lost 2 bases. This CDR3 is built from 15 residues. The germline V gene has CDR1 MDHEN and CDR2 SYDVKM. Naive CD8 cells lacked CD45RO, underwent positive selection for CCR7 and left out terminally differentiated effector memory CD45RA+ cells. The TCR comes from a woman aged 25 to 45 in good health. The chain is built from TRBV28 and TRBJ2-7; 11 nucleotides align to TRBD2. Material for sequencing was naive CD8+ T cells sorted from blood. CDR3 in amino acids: CASSPPGLAAYEQYF. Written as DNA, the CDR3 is TGTGCCAGCAGTCCCCCGGGACTAGCGGCCTACGAGCAGTACTTC.